This TCR beta chain was obtained from a study of blood T cell repertoires in COVID-19. For the study at large: Acute and convalescent COVID-19 specimens originated in the United States, Italy and Spain. Sample material is recorded as cDNA or gDNA derived from T cells, B-cell-depleted T cells, or PBMCs.

CDR3 length: 19 residues. V lost 3 bases and J lost 0; bases outside the gene matches: 17. Germline V gene sequence: CDR1 DFQATT, CDR2 SNEGSKA (reference sequence). How the authors handled the data: Amplification from reference gene primers served as the basis for estimated nucleated cell counts. Using immunoSEQ multiplex PCR, the repertoire was profiled, and TCRdb retains in-frame clones only, with some absent. The V and J calls and the clone size are those of that table, but D and trimming were determined from the DNA. Among under 60,000 clones listed, around four fifths were seen once. V is TRBV20-1 and J is TRBJ1-5; 7 bases are shared with TRBD1. Material: peripheral blood. This TCR was recovered from a human donor in a cohort sampled during active COVID-19. The CDR3 is CSASHSPDRARYSNQPQHF. In DNA, the CDR3 is TGCAGTGCTAGTCACTCCCCCGACAGGGCTCGTTATAGCAATCAGCCCCAGCATTTT.